The clone carrying this T cell receptor (beta chain) was counted only a few times. As yet, its antigen is unknown. CDR1 SGDLS and CDR2 YYNGEE come from the germline V gene. The junction had 4 bases not matched to a gene; V was cut back by 0 bases and J by 3 bases. The length of the CDR3 is 15 residues. The time point denotes: patch test 1, 2 weeks after DPC sensitization. The treatment here: therapeutic diphenylcyclopropenone sensitization with weekly scalp DPC. TCRdb used MiXCR to reprocess the RACE reads, holding one entry per CDR3 protein. The table records around 380,000 distinct CDR3 sequences, roughly 5% of them present only once. This record comes from a study of human T cells and chemical hapten exposure. Findings and limits, study-wide: The study found expanded TCRs formed significantly more large CDR3 similarity clusters than controls.

This sample comprised whole blood, obtained in connection with sensitization to the hapten diphenylcyclopropenone (DPC). The rearrangement uses TRBV9 and TRBJ2-7; 9 bases match TRBD2. This TCR was recovered from a woman between 50 and 59 years old with alopecia areata. Some clones in this sample may be carry-over from other donors' samples. The CDR3, as DNA: TGTGCCAGCAGCGTAGGCGGGAGGGCCGACTACGAGCAGTACTTC. This encodes CASSVGGRADYEQYF.